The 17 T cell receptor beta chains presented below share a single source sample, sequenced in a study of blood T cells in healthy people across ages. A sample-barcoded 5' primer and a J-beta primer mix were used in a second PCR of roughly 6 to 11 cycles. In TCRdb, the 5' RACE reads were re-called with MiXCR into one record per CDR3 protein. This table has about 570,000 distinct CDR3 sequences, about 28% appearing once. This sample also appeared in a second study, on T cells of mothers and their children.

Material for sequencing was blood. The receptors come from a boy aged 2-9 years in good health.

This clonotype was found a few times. The CDR3 nucleotides read TGCAGCGTTGAAGGGGGTTCTAACTATGGCTACACCTTC. It codes for CSVEGGSNYGYTF. This chain connects TRBV29-1 to TRBJ1-2; no definite D call. The CDR3 is made up of 13 amino acids. Looked up from germline, CDR1 is SQVTM and CDR2 is ANQGSEA. The V end was cut by 1 base, the J end by 0 bases, with 6 bases between.

CDR3: CASGTGGNTEAFF. CDR3 nucleotides: TGTGCCAGCGGCACAGGAGGGAACACTGAAGCTTTCTTT. The J gene is TRBJ1-1, the V gene TRBV2; D might be TRBD1 (5 bases). V gave up 8 bases and J gave up 1 base, with 11 bases separating them. The CDR3 totals 13 residues. The germline V gene has CDR1 SNHLY and CDR2 FYNNEI.

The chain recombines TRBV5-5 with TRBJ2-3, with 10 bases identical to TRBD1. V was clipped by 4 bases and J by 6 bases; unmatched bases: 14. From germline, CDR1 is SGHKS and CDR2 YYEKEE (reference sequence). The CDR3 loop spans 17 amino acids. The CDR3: CASSVGTGALLTDTQYF. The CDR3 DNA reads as TGTGCCAGCAGCGTCGGGACAGGGGCCCTACTCACCGATACGCAGTATTTT.

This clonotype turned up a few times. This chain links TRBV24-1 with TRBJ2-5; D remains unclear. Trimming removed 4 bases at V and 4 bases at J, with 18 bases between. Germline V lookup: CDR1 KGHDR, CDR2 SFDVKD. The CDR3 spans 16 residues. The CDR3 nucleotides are TGTGCCACCAGTGACGTACCCCAAGAAAATCGAGAGACCCAGTACTTC. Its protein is CATSDVPQENRETQYF.

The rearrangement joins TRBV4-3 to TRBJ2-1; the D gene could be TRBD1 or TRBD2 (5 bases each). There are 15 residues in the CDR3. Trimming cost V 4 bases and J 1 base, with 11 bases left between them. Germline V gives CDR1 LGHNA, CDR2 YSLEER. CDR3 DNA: TGCGCCAGCAGCCCAGGGAGTGGGTCCTACAATGAGCAGTTCTTC. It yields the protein CASSPGSGSYNEQFF.

The CDR3, as DNA: TGTGCCAGCAGCTTAGTTAGCGGACTAGCGGGAGGCGGGGGGCAGTACTTC. Its protein is CASSLVSGLAGGGGQYF. The chain joins TRBV7-2 to TRBJ2-7; 14 bases match TRBD2. CDR3 length equals 17 residues. J was trimmed by 9 bases and V by 1 base; bases with no gene match: 11. CDR1 is SGHTA, CDR2 FQGNSA, per germline. Using reference TRBV7-2 and TRBJ2-7 for the parts outside the CDR3, the full variable domain is GAGVSQSPSNKVTEKGKDVELRCDPISGHTALYWYRQSLGQGLEFLIYFQGNSAPDKSGLPSDRFSAERTGGSVSTLTIQRTQQEDSAVYLCASSLVSGLAGGGGQYFGPGTRLTVT.

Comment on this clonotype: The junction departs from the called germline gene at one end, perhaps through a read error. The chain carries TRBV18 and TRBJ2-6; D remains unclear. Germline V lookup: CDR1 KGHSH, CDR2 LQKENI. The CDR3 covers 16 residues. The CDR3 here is CVSSPYGLSGANVLTF. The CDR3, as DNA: TGTGTCAGCTCACCATACGGGTTGTCCGGGGCCAACGTCCTGACTTTC.

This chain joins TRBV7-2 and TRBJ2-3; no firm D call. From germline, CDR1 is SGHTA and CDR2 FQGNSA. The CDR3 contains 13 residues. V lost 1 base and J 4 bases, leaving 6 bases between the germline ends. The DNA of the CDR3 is TGTGCCAGCAGCTTAGTCGCGGCAGATACGCAGTATTTT. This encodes CASSLVAADTQYF.

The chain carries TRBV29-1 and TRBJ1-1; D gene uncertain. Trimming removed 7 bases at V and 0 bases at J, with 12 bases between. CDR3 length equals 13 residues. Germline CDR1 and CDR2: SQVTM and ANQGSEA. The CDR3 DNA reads TGCAGCGCAGCCACGGGGATGAACACTGAAGCTTTCTTT. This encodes CSAATGMNTEAFF.

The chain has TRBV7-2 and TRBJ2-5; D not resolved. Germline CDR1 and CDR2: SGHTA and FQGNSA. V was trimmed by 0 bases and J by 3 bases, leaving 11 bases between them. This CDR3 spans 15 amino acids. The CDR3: CASSLASSAEETQYF. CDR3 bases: TGTGCCAGCAGCTTAGCGTCGTCAGCTGAAGAGACCCAGTACTTC.

CDR3 sequence reads: CSARPTISNQPQHF. DNA for the CDR3: TGCAGTGCTAGACCGACCATTAGCAATCAGCCCCAGCATTTT. The chain links TRBV20-1 to TRBJ1-5; D is unresolved. Trimming removed 2 bases from V and 0 bases from J, with 8 bases in between. The germline V gene encodes CDR1 DFQATT and CDR2 SNEGSKA (reference sequence). The CDR3 is 14 residues long.

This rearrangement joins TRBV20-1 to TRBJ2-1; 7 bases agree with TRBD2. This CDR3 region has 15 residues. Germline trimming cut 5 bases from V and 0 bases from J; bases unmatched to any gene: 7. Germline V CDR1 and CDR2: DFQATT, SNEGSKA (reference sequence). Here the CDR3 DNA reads TGCAGTGCTGAGGGGCTAGCGGTCTCCTACAATGAGCAGTTCTTC. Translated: CSAEGLAVSYNEQFF.

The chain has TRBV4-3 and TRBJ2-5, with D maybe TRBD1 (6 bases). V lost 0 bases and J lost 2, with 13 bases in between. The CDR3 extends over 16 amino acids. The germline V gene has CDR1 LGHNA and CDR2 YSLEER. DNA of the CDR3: TGCGCCAGCAGCCAAGATTTCGGACAGCCGCAAGAGACCCAGTACTTC. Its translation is CASSQDFGQPQETQYF.

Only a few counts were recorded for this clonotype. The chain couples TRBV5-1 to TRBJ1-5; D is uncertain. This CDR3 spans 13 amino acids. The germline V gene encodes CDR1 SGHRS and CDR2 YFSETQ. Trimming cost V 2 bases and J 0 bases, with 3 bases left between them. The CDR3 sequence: CASSFDSNQPQHF. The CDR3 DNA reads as TGCGCCAGCAGCTTCGATAGCAATCAGCCCCAGCATTTT.

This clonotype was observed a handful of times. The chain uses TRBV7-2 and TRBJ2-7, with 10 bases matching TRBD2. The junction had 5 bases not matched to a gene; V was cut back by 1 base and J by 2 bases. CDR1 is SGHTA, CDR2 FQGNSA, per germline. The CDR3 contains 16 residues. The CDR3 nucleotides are TGTGCCAGCAGCTTAGGGGGTCTAGCGGGAGCCTACGAGCAGTACTTC. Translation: CASSLGGLAGAYEQYF.

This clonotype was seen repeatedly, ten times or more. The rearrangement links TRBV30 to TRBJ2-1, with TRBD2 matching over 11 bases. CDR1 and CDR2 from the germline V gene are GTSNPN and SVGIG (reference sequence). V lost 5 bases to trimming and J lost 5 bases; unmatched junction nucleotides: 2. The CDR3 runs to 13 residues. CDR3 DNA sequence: TGTGCCTGGGCTAGCGGGAGGAACAATGAGCAGTTCTTC. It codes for CAWASGRNNEQFF.

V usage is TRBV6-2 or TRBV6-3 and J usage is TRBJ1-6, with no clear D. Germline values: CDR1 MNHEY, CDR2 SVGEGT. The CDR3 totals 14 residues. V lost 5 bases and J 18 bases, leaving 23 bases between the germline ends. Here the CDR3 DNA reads TGTGCCAGCAGTCCGATCGGTCGAGAAGTACTCCCCCACTTT. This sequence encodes CASSPIGREVLPHF.